These T cell receptor beta chains were read from a single sample in a study of T cells in Graves' hyperthyroidism and ophthalmopathy. TCRdb recomputed calls from the multiplex PCR reads with MiXCR, one row per CDR3 protein. The data show approximately 870,000 distinct CDR3 sequences, roughly 40% seen once. The source material was blood. Receptor source: a man aged 18 to 29 with Graves' hyperthyroidism. The CDR3 runs from the conserved cysteine through the conserved F or W. The D gene is left open where the match is weak.

D gene: TRBD1; V gene: TRBV7-9; J gene: TRBJ1-1; CDR3 protein: CASSRDRVHTEAFF
D gene: TRBD1; V gene: TRBV5-1; J gene: TRBJ1-1; CDR3 protein: CASSRQGADTEAFF
D gene: -; V gene: TRBV9; J gene: TRBJ2-7; CDR3 protein: CASSLTVRADSYEQYF
D gene: -; V gene: TRBV12-3/TRBV12-4; J gene: TRBJ2-7; CDR3 protein: CASSRGDTHTYEQYF
D gene: TRBD1; V gene: TRBV20-1; J gene: TRBJ1-5; CDR3 protein: CSAVQGDGQPQHF
D gene: TRBD1; V gene: TRBV20-1; J gene: TRBJ1-1; CDR3 protein: CSADGTGVTEAFF
D gene: -; V gene: TRBV4-3; J gene: TRBJ1-5; CDR3 protein: CASSLSAQASNQPQHF
D gene: TRBD2; V gene: TRBV20-1; J gene: TRBJ2-7; CDR3 protein: CSASQLAGGTYEQYF
D gene: -; V gene: TRBV7-2; J gene: TRBJ1-6; CDR3 protein: CASSQATGYGNSPLHF
D gene: TRBD2; V gene: TRBV10-3; J gene: TRBJ2-5; CDR3 protein: CAINGGGKETQYF
D gene: -; V gene: TRBV4-1; J gene: TRBJ1-5; CDR3 protein: CASSQEPENQPQHF
D gene: -; V gene: TRBV7-8; J gene: TRBJ1-4; CDR3 protein: CASSLLPFTGRGNEKLFF
D gene: -; V gene: TRBV7-9; J gene: TRBJ2-5; CDR3 protein: CASSLQGPVHETQYF
D gene: -; V gene: TRBV2; J gene: TRBJ1-4; CDR3 protein: CASRPMGLNEKLFF
D gene: -; V gene: TRBV19; J gene: TRBJ1-5; CDR3 protein: CASSIRGSNQPQHF
D gene: -; V gene: TRBV12-3/TRBV12-4; J gene: TRBJ1-5; CDR3 protein: CATQTRGDQPQHF
D gene: TRBD1; V gene: TRBV29-1; J gene: TRBJ2-2; CDR3 protein: CSVTRGPNTGELFF
D gene: -; V gene: TRBV12-3/TRBV12-4; J gene: TRBJ1-2; CDR3 protein: CASSLARESGYTF
D gene: -; V gene: TRBV5-1; J gene: TRBJ1-3; CDR3 protein: CASTEGFSGAIYF
D gene: -; V gene: TRBV7-9; J gene: TRBJ2-7; CDR3 protein: CASSPLTDHEQYF
D gene: -; V gene: TRBV20-1; J gene: TRBJ1-3; CDR3 protein: CRGEGQGSDTIYF
D gene: TRBD1; V gene: TRBV20-1; J gene: TRBJ1-1; CDR3 protein: CSARDQDRDSTEAFF
D gene: -; V gene: TRBV5-1; J gene: TRBJ2-5; CDR3 protein: CASSLDSYQETQYF
D gene: TRBD1; V gene: TRBV4-3; J gene: TRBJ1-2; CDR3 protein: CASSQTGTGQGYTF
D gene: TRBD1; V gene: TRBV4-3; J gene: TRBJ1-6; CDR3 protein: CASSQVWDRRSPLHF
D gene: TRBD2; V gene: TRBV20-1; J gene: TRBJ2-2; CDR3 protein: CSAAGSRTGELFF
D gene: -; V gene: TRBV9; J gene: TRBJ2-7; CDR3 protein: CASSANLPFPLEQYF
D gene: TRBD1; V gene: TRBV7-9; J gene: TRBJ2-5; CDR3 protein: CAGDRVLGTQYF
D gene: -; V gene: TRBV7-2; J gene: TRBJ1-6; CDR3 protein: CASSLLPGRGNSPLHF
D gene: -; V gene: TRBV5-1; J gene: TRBJ1-2; CDR3 protein: CASSYGSGLGGTF
D gene: -; V gene: TRBV10-3; J gene: TRBJ1-2; CDR3 protein: CAISEGGYTF
D gene: -; V gene: TRBV7-8; J gene: TRBJ1-1; CDR3 protein: CASSLEGTLPTEAFF
D gene: -; V gene: TRBV29-1; J gene: TRBJ1-2; CDR3 protein: CSVGIPGYTF
D gene: TRBD1; V gene: TRBV10-3; J gene: TRBJ2-7; CDR3 protein: CASSYESTGTYEQYF
D gene: -; V gene: TRBV11-2; J gene: TRBJ2-7; CDR3 protein: CASSLAPGLSSYEQYF
D gene: -; V gene: TRBV2; J gene: TRBJ1-5; CDR3 protein: CASSVESGVNQPQHF
D gene: -; V gene: TRBV7-6; J gene: TRBJ2-2; CDR3 protein: CASSLGAATGELFF
D gene: TRBD1; V gene: TRBV2; J gene: TRBJ2-6; CDR3 protein: CANSDRGGANVLTF
D gene: TRBD1; V gene: TRBV6-6; J gene: TRBJ2-5; CDR3 protein: CASSAVARGETQYF
D gene: -; V gene: TRBV7-9; J gene: TRBJ2-7; CDR3 protein: CASSSATGTPGDEQYF
D gene: TRBD1; V gene: TRBV13; J gene: TRBJ1-1; CDR3 protein: CASSLGGTGGNTEAFF
D gene: TRBD2; V gene: TRBV10-3; J gene: TRBJ2-7; CDR3 protein: CAITPTSGSSYEQYF